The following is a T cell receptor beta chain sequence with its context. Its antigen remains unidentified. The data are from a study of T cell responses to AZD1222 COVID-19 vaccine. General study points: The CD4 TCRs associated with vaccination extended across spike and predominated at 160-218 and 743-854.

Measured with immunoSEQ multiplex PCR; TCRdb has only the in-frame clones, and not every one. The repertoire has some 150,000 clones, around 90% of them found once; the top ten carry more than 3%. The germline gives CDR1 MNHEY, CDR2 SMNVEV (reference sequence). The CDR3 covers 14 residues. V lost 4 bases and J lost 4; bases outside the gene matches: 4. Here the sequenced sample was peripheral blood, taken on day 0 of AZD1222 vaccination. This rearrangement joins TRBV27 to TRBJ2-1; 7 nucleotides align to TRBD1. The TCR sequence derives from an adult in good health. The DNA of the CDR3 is TGTGCCAGCAGTTCAGACAGGGTTTACAATGAGCAGTTCTTC. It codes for CASSSDRVYNEQFF.